A single sample is the source of the 3 T cell receptor beta chains below, sequenced in a study of blood T cell repertoires in COVID-19. This table comes from immunoSEQ multiplex PCR, and its TCRdb copy is limited to in-frame clones, with some not included. The sample carries about 190,000 clones, around four fifths recorded once. Sequencing input: peripheral blood. Every receptor here comes from a woman older than 75 with active or convalescent COVID-19.

The chain carries TRBV27 and TRBJ2-6; 12 positions match TRBD1. This CDR3 region has 21 residues. V gave up 2 bases and J gave up 4 bases; unmatched junction bases: 15. From germline, CDR1 is MNHEY and CDR2 SMNVEV (reference sequence). The CDR3: CASSLRGRSGTGGTGANVLTF. In DNA, the CDR3 is TGTGCCAGCAGTTTACGAGGACGTTCCGGGACAGGGGGCACCGGGGCCAACGTCCTGACTTTC.

The V and J genes are TRBV2 and TRBJ1-6; 7 nucleotides match TRBD1. Germline V gene lookup returns CDR1 SNHLY and CDR2 FYNNEI. V lost 8 bases, J lost 9 bases, and 10 bases stayed unmatched. The CDR3 spans 14 residues. DNA for the CDR3: TGTGCCAGCGCTAAGGGGGCAGGGAGTTCACCCCTCCACTTT. Amino acid sequence: CASAKGAGSSPLHF.

This clone showed up just once. The junction departs from germline at one end; a sequencing error may be responsible. The genes are TRBV11-2 and TRBJ2-5; 9 bases are shared with TRBD2. Germline CDR1 SGHAT, CDR2 FQNNGV. The CDR3 loop spans 18 amino acids. The DNA of the CDR3 is TGTGCCAGCACCTTAGGGGGAGGTAGCGGGGGAGTGGCAAAGACCCAGTACTTC. This gives the protein CASTLGGGSGGVAKTQYF.